These T cell receptor beta chains were read from a single sample in a study of blood T cell dynamics during melanoma immunotherapy. Method: immunoSEQ multiplex PCR; TCRdb's copy keeps in-frame clones and lacks some. This sample yields some 9,100 clones, of which roughly 85% are seen a single time; 1% to 1.2% belongs to the top ten. The specimen comprised blood, sampled from a patient treated with checkpoint blockade. All receptors derive from a human donor with melanoma. Each CDR3 is given with its conserved first and last residue. The D gene is left open where the match is weak. Only some rows state a clone size, as once, few, many or a class for expanded clones.

>TRBV6-1|TRBD2|once|TRBJ2-1
CASSEVAGGPNEQFF
TGTGCCAGCAGTGAAGTAGCGGGGGGGCCGAATGAGCAGTTCTTC
>TRBV4-3|.|.|TRBJ1-2
CASSQVGGGQGIYGYTF
TGCGCCAGCAGCCAAGTTGGGGGGGGACAAGGAATCTATGGCTACACCTTC
>TRBV6-6|.|.|TRBJ1-6
CASNLSGGYNSPLHF
TGTGCCAGCAACCTGTCAGGCGGCTATAATTCACCCCTCCACTTT
>TRBV7-9|.|.|TRBJ2-2
CASSPINTGELFF
TGTGCCAGCAGCCCTATTAACACCGGGGAGCTGTTTTTT
>TRBV29-1|TRBD1|once|TRBJ1-4
CSVGGTGGEKLFF
TGCAGCGTTGGAGGGACAGGGGGTGAAAAACTGTTTTTT
>TRBV7-2|.|.|TRBJ1-5
CASSFTINSNQPQHF
TGTGCCAGCAGCTTTACAATTAATAGCAATCAGCCCCAGCATTTT
>TRBV10-3|TRBD1|.|TRBJ2-2
CAIRPGQGATSNTGELFF
TGTGCCATCAGACCGGGACAGGGGGCGACGTCGAACACCGGGGAGCTGTTTTTT
>TRBV11-3|.|.|TRBJ1-1
CASSSRRGNTEAFF
TGTGCCAGCAGCTCCAGGAGGGGAAACACTGAAGCTTTCTTT
>TRBV6-5|TRBD1|once|TRBJ2-7
CASSYSFAGGHEQYF
TGTGCCAGCAGTTACTCGTTTGCAGGGGGCCACGAGCAGTACTTC
>TRBV5-6|.|.|TRBJ2-4
CASSWGAGVAKNIQYF
TGTGCCAGCAGCTGGGGGGCGGGTGTAGCCAAAAACATTCAGTACTTC
>TRBV20-1|.|.|TRBJ2-3
CSASVDTQYF
TGCAGTGCTAGTGTAGATACGCAGTATTTT
>TRBV4-3|TRBD1|.|TRBJ1-1
CASSQRTGRNTEAFF
TGCGCCAGCAGCCAGAGGACAGGCCGAAACACTGAAGCTTTCTTT
>TRBV6-4|.|.|TRBJ1-5
CASSDSWLISNQPQHF
TGTGCCAGCAGTGACTCGTGGTTAATTAGCAATCAGCCCCAGCATTTT
>TRBV5-1|.|.|TRBJ1-2
CASSGQNYGYTF
TGCGCCAGCAGCGGACAGAACTATGGCTACACCTTC
>TRBV7-8|.|.|TRBJ1-2
CASSPDPDYGYTF
TGTGCCAGCAGCCCCGACCCTGACTATGGCTACACCTTC
>TRBV10-3|TRBD1|.|TRBJ1-2
CAISEPGTGHTF
TGTGCCATCAGTGAGCCCGGGACAGGGCACACCTTC
>TRBV7-3|.|.|TRBJ2-1
CASSPGFHNEQFF
TGTGCCAGCAGCCCGGGTTTCCACAATGAGCAGTTCTTC
>TRBV11-1|TRBD1|once|TRBJ2-3
CASSPRDRRGVANTQYF
TGTGCCAGCAGCCCCCGGGACAGGCGAGGTGTGGCCAATACGCAGTATTTT
>TRBV21-1|.|.|TRBJ1-1
CASSKGGGGNTEAFF
TGTGCCAGCAGCAAAGGAGGGGGAGGGAACACTGAAGCTTTCTTT
>TRBV4-1|TRBD1|.|TRBJ1-1
CASSPGQRQGKAFF
TGCGCCAGCTCTCCCGGGCAGAGACAGGGGAAAGCTTTCTTT
>TRBV9|.|.|TRBJ1-1
CASSPQLNTEAFF
TGTGCCAGCAGCCCACAATTGAACACTGAAGCTTTCTTT
>TRBV27|TRBD2|.|TRBJ2-3
CASSARLAGGLRVSTDTQYF
TGTGCCAGCAGTGCTCGATTAGCGGGGGGCCTAAGGGTTAGCACAGATACGCAGTATTTT
>TRBV19|TRBD1|.|TRBJ2-3
CASSFTGTGGNTQYF
TGTGCCAGTAGTTTTACCGGGACAGGGGGAAATACGCAGTATTTT
>TRBV7-2|TRBD1|once|TRBJ1-1
CASSPRQGNTEAFF
TGTGCCAGCAGCCCAAGACAGGGGAACACTGAAGCTTTCTTT
>TRBV5-8|TRBD1|.|TRBJ1-5
CASSLGTGQQPQHF
TGTGCCAGCAGCTTGGGGACAGGGCAACAGCCCCAGCATTTT
>TRBV18|.|.|TRBJ1-4
CASSLVEGEKLFF
TGTGCCAGCTCACTGGTCGAGGGCGAAAAACTGTTTTTT
>TRBV10-2|.|.|TRBJ2-3
CASSELGRPSTDTQYF
TGCGCCAGCAGTGAACTGGGCCGACCTAGCACAGATACGCAGTATTTT
>TRBV6-6|.|.|TRBJ2-7
CASSYERYEQYF
TGTGCCAGCAGTTACGAGCGTTACGAGCAGTACTTC
>TRBV6-1|.|.|TRBJ2-6
CASSDGGGANVLTF
TGTGCCAGCAGTGACGGGGGTGGGGCCAACGTCCTGACTTTC
>TRBV18|TRBD1|.|TRBJ1-1
CASSSGQGRVTEAFF
TGTGCCAGCTCGTCCGGACAGGGGAGGGTAACTGAAGCTTTCTTT
>TRBV6-6|.|.|TRBJ1-1
CASSYRVTNTEAFF
TGTGCCAGCAGTTACAGGGTCACGAACACTGAAGCTTTCTTT
>TRBV7-2|.|few|TRBJ2-7
CASSLGSYEQYF
TGTGCCAGCAGCTTGGGGAGCTACGAGCAGTACTTC
>TRBV4-2|TRBD1|.|TRBJ1-2
CASSQDQEGQTGYTF
TGTGCCAGCAGCCAAGATCAGGAGGGACAGACTGGCTACACCTTC
>TRBV7-3|.|.|TRBJ1-6
CASSLTRAGRSSYNSPLHF
TGTGCCAGCAGCTTAACGCGAGCGGGACGGAGCTCCTATAATTCACCCCTCCACTTT
>TRBV15|.|.|TRBJ2-2
CATNKDRYTGELFF
TGTGCCACCAACAAGGACAGATACACCGGGGAGCTGTTTTTT
>TRBV15|.|.|TRBJ1-6
CATSRGPVRSALHF
TGTGCCACCAGCAGAGGGCCGGTCAGGTCGGCCCTCCACTTT
>TRBV28|.|few|TRBJ1-6
CASSFTGRLLNSPLHF
TGTGCCAGCAGTTTTACAGGGCGCCTACTAAATTCACCCCTCCACTTT